The 15 T cell receptor beta chains given below trace back to one sample, sequenced in a study of OX40 agonist ivuxolimab in advanced cancers. Assay: immunoSEQ multiplex PCR; the TCRdb copy retains only in-frame clones and omits some. The table includes about 46,000 clones, around 90% detected once. Sequences were derived from CD4+ or CD8+ T cells sorted from blood, sampled in a trial of the OX40 agonist ivuxolimab. These receptors originate from an adult with an advanced solid tumor such as melanoma, head and neck, liver or kidney cancer.

This clone has a handful of counts. The gene calls are TRBV7-2 and TRBJ2-1; TRBD2 agrees at 9 bases. This CDR3 region has 16 residues. Germline CDR1 and CDR2: SGHTA and FQGNSA. With V trimmed by 5 bases and J by 7 bases, 12 bases remained unmatched. The DNA for the CDR3 is TGTGCCAGCAGCATCCTTCCGGGACTAGCAGTAAATGAGCAGTTCTTC. Translated, it gives CASSILPGLAVNEQFF.

The gene calls are TRBV5-6 and TRBJ1-2, with D perhaps TRBD1 (5 bases). V was clipped by 2 bases and J by 7 bases, with 12 bases between them. There are 13 residues in the CDR3. The germline gives CDR1 SGHDT, CDR2 YYEEEE. CDR3 sequence: CASSFGGDLGYTF. The CDR3 region has the DNA TGTGCCAGCAGCTTCGGAGGGGATCTTGGCTACACCTTC.

The chain carries TRBV5-1 and TRBJ2-1; D call uncertain. Per the germline V gene, CDR1 is SGHRS and CDR2 is YFSETQ. V was shortened by 3 bases and J by 9 bases, with 13 bases between the two germline ends. This CDR3 region has 13 residues. In DNA form, the CDR3 reads TGCGCCAGCAGCTCCGCATATGACGTTGAGCAGTTCTTC. Residues: CASSSAYDVEQFF.

V usage is TRBV10-3 and J usage is TRBJ1-1; maybe TRBD1 (5 bases). The germline V gene has CDR1 ENHRY and CDR2 SYGVKD. The CDR3 has 15 residues. The V end was cut by 3 bases, the J end by 1 base, with 12 bases between. The CDR3 bases are TGTGCCATCAGTGATGGGGGGGAAGGGAACACTGAAGCTTTCTTT. It specifies CAISDGGEGNTEAFF.

The chain employs TRBV5-1 and TRBJ2-5; D ambiguous. The V end lost 2 bases, the J end lost 5 bases, and 16 bases lay between the germline ends. In germline, CDR1 is SGHRS, CDR2 YFSETQ. This CDR3 region has 15 residues. The CDR3 region has the DNA TGCGCCAGCAGCTTACAGATTAGCAACGGGGAGACCCAGTACTTC. Its protein is CASSLQISNGETQYF.

V usage is TRBV10-2 and J usage is TRBJ1-1; TRBD1 matches at 12 bases. The trim removed 7 bases at V and 0 bases at J, leaving 9 bases unmatched. CDR1 WSHSY and CDR2 SAAADI come from the germline V gene. The CDR3 is made up of 17 amino acids. CDR3 sequence (DNA): TGCGCCAGCATCCTAACCGGGACAGGGGGCTTGAACACTGAAGCTTTCTTT. It is translated as CASILTGTGGLNTEAFF.

This clone was observed a single time. The CDR3 reads CASSQEGIQYF. As DNA, the CDR3 is TGCGCCAGCAGCCAAGAGGGCATTCAGTACTTC. The chain has TRBV4-1 and TRBJ2-4; no clear D. V was cut by 0 bases and J by 9 bases, with 3 bases left in between. The germline V gene encodes CDR1 MGHRA and CDR2 YSYEKL. The CDR3 runs 11 residues.

The rearrangement links TRBV10-2 to TRBJ2-2; D possibly matches TRBD1 or TRBD2 (5 bases each). The CDR3 loop spans 16 amino acids. V lost 2 bases and J 3 bases, leaving 13 bases between the germline ends. The germline CDR1 and CDR2 sequences are WSHSY and SAAADI. CDR3 DNA sequence: TGCGCCAGCAGTGAGGCCACAGGACTGGACACCGGGGAGCTGTTTTTT. This codes for CASSEATGLDTGELFF.

This chain links TRBV4-3 with TRBJ1-1, with unresolved D. The CDR3 is made up of 14 amino acids. Deletions cut 2 bases from V and 1 base from J, with 8 bases between. The germline V gene has CDR1 LGHNA and CDR2 YSLEER. This chain's CDR3 is CASSQRTGNTEAFF. The CDR3, as DNA: TGCGCCAGCAGCCAAAGGACCGGGAACACTGAAGCTTTCTTT.

V and J are TRBV6-6 and TRBJ1-1, with D possibly matching TRBD1 (5 bases). Trimming shortened V by 0 bases and J by 4 bases, and 12 bases separated the two germline ends. The CDR3 contains 15 residues. Germline V gene sequence: CDR1 MNHNY, CDR2 SVGAGI (reference sequence). The CDR3 DNA reads as TGTGCCAGCAGTTACTCGATTGAGGGGAGCACTGAAGCTTTCTTT. Its translation: CASSYSIEGSTEAFF.

The J gene is TRBJ2-1, the V gene TRBV14, with D perhaps TRBD1 (5 bases). There are 15 residues in the CDR3. The germline V gene has CDR1 SGHDN and CDR2 FVKESK. V lost 1 base, J lost 5 bases, and 12 bases lay in between. This CDR3 is CASSQVAGFNNEQFF. CDR3 nucleotides: TGTGCCAGCAGCCAAGTGGCAGGGTTTAACAATGAGCAGTTCTTC.

This rearrangement joins TRBV10-2 to TRBJ2-2, with 11 bases that match TRBD2. CDR1 is WSHSY and CDR2 is SAAADI in the germline V gene. V trimming: 4 bases; J trimming: 5 bases; junction bases outside the gene matches: 30. The CDR3 totals 24 residues. The CDR3 spells CASSGMAWGSGGLAGQGKTGELFF. The CDR3 bases are TGCGCCAGCAGTGGGATGGCGTGGGGCAGTGGAGGACTAGCGGGCCAGGGAAAAACCGGGGAGCTGTTTTTT.

The rearrangement uses TRBV5-1 and TRBJ2-7, with D tentatively TRBD2 (6 bases). The CDR3 is made up of 16 amino acids. Trimming cost V 0 bases and J 4 bases, with 17 bases left between them. Germline assignment: CDR1 SGHRS and CDR2 YFSETQ. CDR3 coding DNA: TGCGCCAGCAGCTTGGAGGGAGGCGTTTCATGGTACGAGCAGTACTTC. It encodes CASSLEGGVSWYEQYF.

In nucleotides, the CDR3 is TGTGCCAGCACACCGGGACCGCCGGTGGAGACCCAGTACTTC. Amino acids: CASTPGPPVETQYF. V is TRBV2 and J is TRBJ2-5; possibly TRBD1 or TRBD2 for D (5 bases each). The CDR3 is made up of 14 amino acids. V lost 7 bases and J 5 bases, leaving 17 bases between the germline ends. The V gene's germline CDR1 is SNHLY and CDR2 FYNNEI.

This clone was found once. The V and J genes are TRBV27 and TRBJ2-5, with 13 bases matching TRBD2. V lost 6 bases to trimming and J lost 5 bases; unmatched junction nucleotides: 6. The germline V gene has CDR1 MNHEY and CDR2 SMNVEV (reference sequence). This CDR3 is 15 amino acids long. For the CDR3, the DNA is TGTGCCAGCAGCCGGACTAGCGGGAGTCGCGAGACCCAGTACTTC. Translated, it gives CASSRTSGSRETQYF.